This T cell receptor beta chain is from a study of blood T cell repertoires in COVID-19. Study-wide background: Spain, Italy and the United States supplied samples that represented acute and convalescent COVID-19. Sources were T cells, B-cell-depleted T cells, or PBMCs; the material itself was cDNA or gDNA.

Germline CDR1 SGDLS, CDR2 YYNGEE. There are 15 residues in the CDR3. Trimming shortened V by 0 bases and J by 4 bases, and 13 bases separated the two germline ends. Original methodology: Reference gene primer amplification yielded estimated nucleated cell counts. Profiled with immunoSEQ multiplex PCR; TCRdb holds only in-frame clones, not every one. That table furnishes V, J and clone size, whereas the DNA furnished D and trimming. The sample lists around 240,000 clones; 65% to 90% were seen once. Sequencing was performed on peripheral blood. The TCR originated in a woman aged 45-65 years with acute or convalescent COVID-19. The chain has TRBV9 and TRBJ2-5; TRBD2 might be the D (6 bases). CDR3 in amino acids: CASSVGGQGLETQYF. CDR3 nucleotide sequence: TGTGCCAGCAGCGTAGGAGGCCAGGGACTAGAGACCCAGTACTTC.